This T cell receptor (beta chain) derives from a study of blood T cell repertoires in COVID-19. Whole-study context: COVID-19 samples, acute and convalescent, were from the United States, Italy and Spain. PBMCs, B-cell-depleted T cells, or T cells were the source of the cDNA or gDNA that made up the material.

TCRdb's copy holds only in-frame clones and misses some; the assay was immunoSEQ multiplex PCR. The sample consists of a few hundred thousand clones, under 90% of them appearing once. This clone was detected only once. Additional DNA sequences in this sample encode the identical CDR3. Input material: peripheral blood. The sequence came from a woman aged 60-70 years who had recovered from COVID-19.

CDR3 loop: CASSPGQYNEQFF. As DNA, the CDR3 is TGTGCCAGCTCACCGGGACAGTACAATGAGCAGTTCTTC. The gene calls are TRBV18 and TRBJ2-1, with 7 bases lining up with TRBD1. V was pared by 3 bases and J by 4 bases, with 0 bases of the junction left unmatched. This CDR3 comprises 13 residues. Germline V lookup: CDR1 KGHSH, CDR2 LQKENI.